A selection of T cell receptor beta chains follows, all from one sample in a study of shared clonotypes between healthy human individuals. Libraries were prepared by immunoSEQ multiplex PCR; TCRdb keeps only in-frame clonotypes and omits some of them. The sample has millions of clones; approximately 94% are singletons. Sequenced material: naive CD8+ T cells sorted from blood. Receptor source: a man aged 18 to 29 in good health. CDR3s leave out the opening cysteine and the closing phenylalanine or tryptophan. D genes are given only for firm matches. Clone size is given for some rows only: seen once, a few or many times, or a class if the clone is expanded.

>TRBJ2-1|few|.|TRBV4-1
ASSQDLPILVGHSHEQF
>TRBJ1-1|.|.|TRBV11-2
ASSSLRGIDTEAF
>TRBJ1-2|.|.|TRBV6-1
ASSETGTPFYGYT
>TRBJ1-1|.|.|TRBV10-3
AISESMGLGTEAF
>TRBJ2-7|.|.|TRBV13
ASSLKQDPYEQY
>TRBJ2-7|.|.|TRBV11-2
ASSSGTHSYEQY
>TRBJ1-5|.|TRBD1|TRBV11-2
ASSLGVTGGMEPQH
>TRBJ2-1|.|TRBD2|TRBV9
ASSVGASGYNEQF
>TRBJ2-7|.|TRBD2|TRBV7-9
ASSLDGSGGYEQY
>TRBJ2-3|.|.|TRBV4-3
ASSQAGSGTDTQY
>TRBJ1-1|.|.|TRBV28
ASSLGLDMNTEAF
>TRBJ2-1|few|.|TRBV7-9
ASSLVNNEQF
>TRBJ2-5|.|TRBD1|TRBV6-6
ASRTGTGKETQY
>TRBJ1-2|.|.|TRBV29-1
SVEVAGLDGYT
>TRBJ1-2|once|TRBD1|TRBV6-5
ASALEGQGIHGYT
>TRBJ2-1|.|.|TRBV11-3
ASSFGPGQNNEQF
>TRBJ2-3|.|.|TRBV29-1
SVVKTGFPDTQY
>TRBJ1-2|.|.|TRBV15
ATSSQGSNYGYT
>TRBJ2-7|.|TRBD2|TRBV4-3
ASSQAVAGDYEQY
>TRBJ1-6|.|.|TRBV27
ASSLMRGDSPLH
>TRBJ2-2|.|TRBD2|TRBV4-1
ASSQVWLAGAGELF
>TRBJ2-5|.|TRBD2|TRBV27
ASMGGDGETQY
>TRBJ2-5|.|.|TRBV10-2
ASSDDLEETQY
>TRBJ2-3|.|TRBD1|TRBV7-8
ASSLHAGGKDTDTQY
>TRBJ2-7|.|TRBD1|TRBV4-1
ASSQETGGYEQY
>TRBJ2-7|.|TRBD2|TRBV5-4
ASSLWGGYEQY
>TRBJ2-1|.|.|TRBV2
ASRQSSYNEQF
>TRBJ2-2|.|TRBD2|TRBV4-3
ASSQDYGLAGGYGELF
>TRBJ2-7|.|.|TRBV5-1
ASRGVGEQY
>TRBJ2-1|.|TRBD2|TRBV13
ASSLGTSGDNEQF
>TRBJ2-4|.|.|TRBV29-1
SALGGGGWENIQY
>TRBJ1-1|.|.|TRBV6-1
ASAGGALNTEAF
>TRBJ2-5|.|.|TRBV2
ASSENPGPRTQY
>TRBJ2-1|once|TRBD1|TRBV11-2
ASSLASLGGAYNEQF
>TRBJ2-7|.|TRBD1|TRBV27
ASSLSGGYNEQY
>TRBJ1-1|.|.|TRBV7-9
ASSGTMSITEAF
>TRBJ2-7|.|.|TRBV29-1
SVEFPLQIEQY
>TRBJ2-3|.|TRBD2|TRBV10-1
ASSDGRPTDTQY
>TRBJ1-2|.|.|TRBV7-8
ASIDTVSGTYGYT
>TRBJ2-2|.|.|TRBV19
ASSISGDGELF
>TRBJ1-1|.|.|TRBV6-5
ASSYTGGLEAF
>TRBJ1-1|.|TRBD1|TRBV30
AWSRTGGTEAF
>TRBJ1-5|once|.|TRBV19
ASSTSTLLGSQNSNQPQH
>TRBJ2-7|.|TRBD2|TRBV27
ASLSTSGTYEQY
>TRBJ2-2|.|.|TRBV4-1
ASSQDWGTWGSAGELF
>TRBJ2-7|once|TRBD2|TRBV2
ASSESGGAPYEQY
>TRBJ2-5|.|TRBD2|TRBV10-2
ASAGVSRTETQY
>TRBJ2-3|.|.|TRBV5-6
ASSVTDTQY
>TRBJ1-2|.|.|TRBV5-8
ASSPMGANYGYT
>TRBJ2-1|.|.|TRBV7-3
ASSPSGSEQF
>TRBJ2-1|.|.|TRBV5-6
ASSWNTGAHNEQF
>TRBJ2-7|.|.|TRBV11-3
ASSLGTGIEQY